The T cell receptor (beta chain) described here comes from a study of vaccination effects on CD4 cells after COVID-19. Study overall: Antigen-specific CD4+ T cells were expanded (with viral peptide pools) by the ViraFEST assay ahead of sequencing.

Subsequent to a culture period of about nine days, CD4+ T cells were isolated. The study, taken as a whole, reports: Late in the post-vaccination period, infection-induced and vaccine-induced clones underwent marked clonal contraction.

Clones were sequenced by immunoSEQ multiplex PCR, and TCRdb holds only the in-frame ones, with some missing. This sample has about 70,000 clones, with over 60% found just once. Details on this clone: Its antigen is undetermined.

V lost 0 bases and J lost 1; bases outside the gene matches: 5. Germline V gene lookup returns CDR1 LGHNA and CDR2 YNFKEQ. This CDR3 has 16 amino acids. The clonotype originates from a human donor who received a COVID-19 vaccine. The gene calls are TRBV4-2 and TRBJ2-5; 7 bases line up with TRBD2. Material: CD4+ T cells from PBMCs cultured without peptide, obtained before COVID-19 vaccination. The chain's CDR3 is CASSQELGGVQETQYF. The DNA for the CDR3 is TGTGCCAGCAGCCAAGAATTGGGGGGGGTCCAAGAGACCCAGTACTTC.